This passage covers 17 T cell receptor beta chains from one sample sequenced in a study of blood T cell repertoires in COVID-19. Sequenced by immunoSEQ multiplex PCR; TCRdb stores in-frame clones only, minus some. The table lists fewer than 200,000 clones, around two thirds of them singletons. The specimen sequenced was peripheral blood. These receptor sequences come from an elderly woman with acute or convalescent COVID-19.

The chain links TRBV3-1 (or the pseudogene TRBV3-2) to TRBJ2-7; 8 positions match TRBD2. CDR1 LGHDT and CDR2 YNNKEL come from the germline V gene (reference sequence). The CDR3 consists of 16 residues. V shed 1 base, J shed 3 bases, and the junction held 8 bases outside the gene matches. The CDR3 sequence is CASSQGAGVMFYEQYF. CDR3 coding DNA: TGTGCCAGCAGCCAAGGAGCGGGAGTAATGTTCTACGAGCAGTACTTC.

J is TRBJ1-2 and V is TRBV11-2, with D possibly TRBD1 on 5 matching bases. Germline V gene data show CDR1 as SGHAT and CDR2 as FQNNGV. V lost 0 bases, J lost 8 bases, and 13 bases lay in between. CDR3 size: 14 residues. CDR3 protein: CASSLDRSGDGYTF. The DNA of the CDR3 is TGTGCCAGCAGCTTAGATAGGTCGGGGGACGGCTACACCTTC.

V is TRBV7-2 and J is TRBJ1-5, with D possibly TRBD1 on 5 matching bases. V was clipped by 5 bases and J by 1 base, with 9 bases between them. Germline V CDR1 and CDR2: SGHTA, FQGNSA. The CDR3 covers 14 residues. The CDR3 nucleotides are TGTGCCAGCAGCACTCAGGGCAGCAATCAGCCCCAGCATTTT. Protein: CASSTQGSNQPQHF. Full variable domain (remainder filled in from reference TRBV7-2 and TRBJ1-5): GAGVSQSPSNKVTEKGKDVELRCDPISGHTALYWYRQSLGQGLEFLIYFQGNSAPDKSGLPSDRFSAERTGGSVSTLTIQRTQQEDSAVYLCASSTQGSNQPQHFGDGTRLSIL.

The chain employs TRBV12-3 or TRBV12-4 and TRBJ2-4; 8 bases are shared with TRBD1. V lost 11 bases to trimming and J lost 6 bases; unmatched junction nucleotides: 3. The CDR3 extends over 11 amino acids. CDR3 in amino acids: CAGGQGNIQYF. The CDR3 region has the DNA TGTGCCGGCGGACAGGGAAACATTCAGTACTTC.

The chain joins TRBV6-6 to TRBJ1-5; TRBD1 might be the D (6 bases). Germline values: CDR1 MNHNY, CDR2 SVGAGI (reference sequence). This CDR3 has 13 amino acids. V was cut by 6 bases and J by 4 bases, with 10 bases left in between. The chain's CDR3 is CASRRDINQPQHF. CDR3 in DNA: TGTGCCAGCAGACGGGACATAAATCAGCCCCAGCATTTT.

The chain uses TRBV29-1 and TRBJ2-3; TRBD2 agrees at 9 bases. Germline values: CDR1 SQVTM, CDR2 ANQGSEA. The V segment lost 3 bases and the J segment 5 bases; nucleotides outside the gene matches: 6. There are 14 residues in the CDR3. This CDR3 is CSVEPSGNVDTQYF. CDR3 in DNA: TGCAGCGTTGAGCCTAGCGGGAACGTAGATACGCAGTATTTT.

The J gene is TRBJ1-3, the V gene TRBV5-1; the D is unclear. V lost 1 base and J 2 bases, leaving 7 bases between the germline ends. The CDR3 is 14 amino acids. The germline CDR1 and CDR2 sequences are SGHRS and YFSETQ. The CDR3 DNA reads TGCGCCAGCAGCTTGTACGGGGCTGGAAACACCATATATTTT. Translation: CASSLYGAGNTIYF.

The V and J genes are TRBV3-1 (or the pseudogene TRBV3-2) and TRBJ2-5; TRBD2 is a possible D gene (6 bases). CDR1 and CDR2 from the germline V gene are LGHDT and YNNKEL (reference sequence). With 5 bases removed from V and 2 bases from J, the gap between germline ends came to 18 bases. The length of the CDR3 is 16 residues. The CDR3 region is CASSLGTATVQETQYF. The CDR3 DNA reads as TGTGCCAGCAGCTTGGGGACTGCCACTGTACAAGAGACCCAGTACTTC.

The chain carries TRBV14 and TRBJ1-6; 7 bases match TRBD1. Trimming removed 3 bases from V and 10 bases from J; junction bases left unmatched: 9. This CDR3 is 15 amino acids long. Per germline, CDR1 SGHDN and CDR2 FVKESK. CDR3 amino acids: CASSQEGTVGSPLHF. The CDR3 DNA reads TGTGCCAGCAGCCAGGAAGGGACAGTGGGGTCACCCCTCCACTTT.

The chain joins TRBV3-1 (or the pseudogene TRBV3-2) to TRBJ2-7; 8 positions agree with TRBD1. Germline assignment: CDR1 LGHDT and CDR2 YNNKEL (reference sequence). This CDR3 comprises 15 residues. The junction had 4 bases not matched to a gene; V was cut back by 1 base and J by 2 bases. The chain's CDR3 is CASSQAGTGPYEQYF. CDR3 nucleotides: TGTGCCAGCAGCCAAGCCGGGACAGGCCCCTACGAGCAGTACTTC.

The chain is built from TRBV10-1 and TRBJ2-2; TRBD2 aligns across 11 bases. This CDR3 contains 16 residues. V lost 7 bases and J lost 4; bases outside the gene matches: 8. Germline V lookup: CDR1 WNHNN, CDR2 SYGVQD (reference sequence). CDR3 sequence: CASTNVAGGGTGELFF. For the CDR3, the DNA is TGCGCCAGCACTAACGTAGCGGGAGGGGGCACCGGGGAGCTGTTTTTT.

This clone was picked up a small number of times. V gene TRBV6-5 combines with J gene TRBJ1-5, with no clear D. V was cut by 6 bases and J by 4 bases, with 10 bases left in between. CDR1 is MNHEY, CDR2 SVGAGI, per germline. CDR3 length: 13 amino acids. The CDR3, as DNA: TGTGCCAGCAGCACAACAGTGAATCAGCCCCAGCATTTT. Its translation: CASSTTVNQPQHF.

To note about this clone: The junction departs from germline at one end; a sequencing error may be responsible. This rearrangement joins TRBV15 to TRBJ2-5, with TRBD1 matching over 8 bases. Germline V lookup: CDR1 LNHNV, CDR2 YYDKDF (reference sequence). This CDR3 region has 13 residues. The CDR3 DNA sequence: TGTGCCACCAGAAGAGGACAGGGAGAGACCCAGTACTTC. This gives the protein CATRRGQGETQYF.

This chain joins TRBV21-1 and TRBJ1-5; TRBD1, the table's D call, lacks a check against the DNA. TRBV21-1 constitutes a pseudogene. CDR3 length equals 18 residues. CDR3 sequence reads: CASKEGLPQGLSNQPQHF. CDR3 DNA: TGTGCCAGTAAGGAAGGTTTGCCACAGGGTCTAAGCAATCAGCCCCAGCATTTT.

The CDR3 DNA reads as TGTGCCAGTAGTATAGGTTCCGGGACTAGGGGTGTGGATACGCAGTATTTT. It translates to CASSIGSGTRGVDTQYF. The rearrangement uses TRBV19 and TRBJ2-3, with 8 bases identical to TRBD2. The length of the CDR3 is 17 residues. V shed 1 base, J shed 6 bases, and the junction held 12 bases outside the gene matches. Germline assignment: CDR1 LNHDA and CDR2 SQIVND (reference sequence).

The V and J genes are TRBV5-1 and TRBJ2-5; 8 nucleotides match TRBD1. There are 14 residues in the CDR3. Trimming removed 3 bases from V and 3 bases from J; junction bases left unmatched: 4. The germline gives CDR1 SGHRS, CDR2 YFSETQ. The CDR3 bases are TGCGCCAGCAGCTCGATGGACAGGGAAGAGACCCAGTACTTC. This encodes CASSSMDREETQYF.

The chain uses TRBV6-2 or TRBV6-3 and TRBJ2-1; 8 bases line up with TRBD1. V lost 5 bases to trimming and J lost 4 bases; unmatched junction nucleotides: 4. This CDR3 comprises 14 residues. The germline gives CDR1 MNHEY, CDR2 SVGEGT. The CDR3 loop reads CASSTGTGYNEQFF. CDR3 DNA: TGTGCCAGCAGTACCGGGACAGGATACAATGAGCAGTTCTTC.